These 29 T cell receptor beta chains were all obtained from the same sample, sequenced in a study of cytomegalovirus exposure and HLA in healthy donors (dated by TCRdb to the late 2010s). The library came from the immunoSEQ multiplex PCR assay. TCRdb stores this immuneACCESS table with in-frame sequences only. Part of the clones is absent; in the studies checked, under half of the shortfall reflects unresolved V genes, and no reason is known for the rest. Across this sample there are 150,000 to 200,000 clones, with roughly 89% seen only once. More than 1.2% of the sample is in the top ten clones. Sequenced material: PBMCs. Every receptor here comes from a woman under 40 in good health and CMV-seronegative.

This chain's CDR3 is CASRAGGTYEQYF. The CDR3 bases are TGTGCCAGCAGGGCAGGGGGCACGTACGAGCAGTACTTC. This chain links TRBV27 with TRBJ2-5; TRBD1 aligns across 8 bases. The J call may not be correct, given that the DNA end is closer to TRBJ2-7. Germline CDR1 is MNHEY and CDR2 is SMNVEV (reference sequence). CDR3 size: 13 residues.

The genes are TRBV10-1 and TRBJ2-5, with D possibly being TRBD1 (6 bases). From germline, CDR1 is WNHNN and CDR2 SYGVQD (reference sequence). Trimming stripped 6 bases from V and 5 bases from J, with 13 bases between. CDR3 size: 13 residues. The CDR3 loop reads CASSQGSGETQYF. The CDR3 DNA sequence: TGCGCCAGCAGCCAGGGGTCCGGCGAGACCCAGTACTTC.

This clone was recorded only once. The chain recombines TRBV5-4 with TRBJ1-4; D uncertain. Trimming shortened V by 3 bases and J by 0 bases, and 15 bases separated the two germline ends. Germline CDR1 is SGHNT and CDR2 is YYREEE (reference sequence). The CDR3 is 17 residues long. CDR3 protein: CASSSQTEATTNEKLFF. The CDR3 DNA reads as TGTGCCAGCAGCTCCCAGACGGAGGCTACAACTAATGAAAAACTGTTTTTT.

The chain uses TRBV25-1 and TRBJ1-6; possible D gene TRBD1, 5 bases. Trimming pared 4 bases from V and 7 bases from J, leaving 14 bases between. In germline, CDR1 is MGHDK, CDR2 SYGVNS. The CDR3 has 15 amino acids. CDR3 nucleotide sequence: TGTGCCAGCAGTGTAAGACAGTCAGAAAATTCACCCCTCCACTTT. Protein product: CASSVRQSENSPLHF.

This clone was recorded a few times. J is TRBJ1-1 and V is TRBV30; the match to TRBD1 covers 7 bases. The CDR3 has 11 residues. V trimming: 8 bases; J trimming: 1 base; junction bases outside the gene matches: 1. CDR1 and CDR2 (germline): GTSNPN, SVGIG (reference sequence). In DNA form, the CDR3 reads TGTGCCGGGACAGAGAACACTGAAGCTTTCTTT. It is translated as CAGTENTEAFF.

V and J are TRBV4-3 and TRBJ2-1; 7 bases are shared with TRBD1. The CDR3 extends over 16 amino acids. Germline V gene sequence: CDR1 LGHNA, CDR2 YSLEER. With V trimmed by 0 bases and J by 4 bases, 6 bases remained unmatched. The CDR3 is CASSQEDRAGYNEQFF. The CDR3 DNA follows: TGCGCCAGCAGCCAAGAAGACAGGGCAGGGTACAATGAGCAGTTCTTC.

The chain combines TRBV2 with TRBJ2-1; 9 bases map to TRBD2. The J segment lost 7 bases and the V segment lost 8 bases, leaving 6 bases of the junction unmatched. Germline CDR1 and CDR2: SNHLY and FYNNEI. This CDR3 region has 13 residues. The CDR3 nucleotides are TGTGCCAGCTGTTCTAGCGGGACTAATGAGCAGTTCTTC. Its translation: CASCSSGTNEQFF.

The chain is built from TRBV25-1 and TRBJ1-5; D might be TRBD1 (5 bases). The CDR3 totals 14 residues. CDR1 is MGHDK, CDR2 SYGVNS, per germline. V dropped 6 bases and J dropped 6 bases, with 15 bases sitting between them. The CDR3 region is CASSPGQGGQPQHF. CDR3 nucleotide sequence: TGTGCCAGCAGCCCCGGACAAGGCGGTCAGCCCCAGCATTTT.

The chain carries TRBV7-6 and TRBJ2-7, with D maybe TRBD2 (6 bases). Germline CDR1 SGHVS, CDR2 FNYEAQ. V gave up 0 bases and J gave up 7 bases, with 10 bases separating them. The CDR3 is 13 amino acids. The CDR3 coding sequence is TGTGCCAGCAGCTTAGCCGGAGGGCTTGAGCAGTACTTC. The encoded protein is CASSLAGGLEQYF.

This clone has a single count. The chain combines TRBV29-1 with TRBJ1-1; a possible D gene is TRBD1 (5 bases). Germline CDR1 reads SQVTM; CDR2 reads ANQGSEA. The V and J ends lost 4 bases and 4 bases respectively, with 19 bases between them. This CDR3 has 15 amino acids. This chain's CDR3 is CSVVVSGTTGTEAFF. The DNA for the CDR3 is TGCAGCGTTGTGGTTTCCGGGACTACGGGCACTGAAGCTTTCTTT.

CDR3 loop: CASSPPGQGGYGYTF. The CDR3 region has the DNA TGTGCCAGCTCACCACCGGGACAGGGGGGCTATGGCTACACCTTC. The chain combines TRBV18 with TRBJ1-2; the match to TRBD1 covers 11 bases. This CDR3 has 15 residues. Trimming took 0 bases from V and 4 from J; bases not matched to a gene: 1. Looked up from germline, CDR1 is KGHSH and CDR2 is LQKENI.

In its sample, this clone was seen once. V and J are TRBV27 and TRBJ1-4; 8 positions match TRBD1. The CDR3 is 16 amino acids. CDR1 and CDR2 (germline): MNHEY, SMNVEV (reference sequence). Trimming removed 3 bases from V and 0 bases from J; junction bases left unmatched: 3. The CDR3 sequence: CASSLTGVSTNEKLFF. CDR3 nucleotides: TGTGCCAGCAGTTTGACAGGGGTTTCAACTAATGAAAAACTGTTTTTT.

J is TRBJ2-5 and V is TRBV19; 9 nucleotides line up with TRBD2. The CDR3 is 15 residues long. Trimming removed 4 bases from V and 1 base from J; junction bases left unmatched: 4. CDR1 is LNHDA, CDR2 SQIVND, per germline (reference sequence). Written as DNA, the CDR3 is TGTGCCAGTAGTACAAGCGGGGGGCTCCAAGAGACCCAGTACTTC. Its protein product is CASSTSGGLQETQYF. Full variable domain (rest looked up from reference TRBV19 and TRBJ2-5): DGGITQSPKYLFRKEGQNVTLSCEQNLNHDAMYWYRQDPGQGLRLIYYSQIVNDFQKGDIAEGYSVSREKKESFPLTVTSAQKNPTAFYLCASSTSGGLQETQYFGPGTRLLVL.

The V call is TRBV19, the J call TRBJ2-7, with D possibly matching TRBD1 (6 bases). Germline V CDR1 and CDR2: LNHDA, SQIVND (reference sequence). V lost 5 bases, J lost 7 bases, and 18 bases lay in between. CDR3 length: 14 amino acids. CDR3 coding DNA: TGTGCCAGTAGTTCCAGACAGGCAAGCAGGGAGCAGTACTTC. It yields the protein CASSSRQASREQYF. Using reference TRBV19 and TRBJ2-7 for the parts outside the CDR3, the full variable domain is DGGITQSPKYLFRKEGQNVTLSCEQNLNHDAMYWYRQDPGQGLRLIYYSQIVNDFQKGDIAEGYSVSREKKESFPLTVTSAQKNPTAFYLCASSSRQASREQYFGPGTRLTVT.

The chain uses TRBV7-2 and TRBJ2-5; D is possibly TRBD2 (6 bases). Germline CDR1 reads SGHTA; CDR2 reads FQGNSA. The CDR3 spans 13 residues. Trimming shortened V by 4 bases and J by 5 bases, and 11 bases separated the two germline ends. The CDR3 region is CASSWDFGETQYF. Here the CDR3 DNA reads TGTGCCAGCAGCTGGGACTTCGGGGAGACCCAGTACTTC.

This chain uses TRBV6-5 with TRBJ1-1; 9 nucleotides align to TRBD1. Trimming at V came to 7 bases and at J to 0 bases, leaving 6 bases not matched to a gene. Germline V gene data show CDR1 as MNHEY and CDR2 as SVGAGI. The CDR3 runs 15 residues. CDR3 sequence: CASTSTGGLNTEAFF. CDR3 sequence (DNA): TGTGCCAGCACTTCGACAGGGGGACTGAACACTGAAGCTTTCTTT.

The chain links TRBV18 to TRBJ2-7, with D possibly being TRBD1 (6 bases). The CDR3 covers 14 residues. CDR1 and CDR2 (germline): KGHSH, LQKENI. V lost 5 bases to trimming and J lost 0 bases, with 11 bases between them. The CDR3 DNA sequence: TGTGCCAGCTCAACCGGGACACCCTCCTACGAGCAGTACTTC. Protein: CASSTGTPSYEQYF.

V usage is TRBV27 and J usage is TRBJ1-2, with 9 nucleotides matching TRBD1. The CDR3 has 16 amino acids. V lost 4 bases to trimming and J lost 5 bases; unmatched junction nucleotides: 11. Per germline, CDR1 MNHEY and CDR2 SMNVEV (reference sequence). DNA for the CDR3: TGTGCCAGCAGTTCCCCGGCTGGACAGGGGAAATATGGCTACACCTTC. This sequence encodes CASSSPAGQGKYGYTF.

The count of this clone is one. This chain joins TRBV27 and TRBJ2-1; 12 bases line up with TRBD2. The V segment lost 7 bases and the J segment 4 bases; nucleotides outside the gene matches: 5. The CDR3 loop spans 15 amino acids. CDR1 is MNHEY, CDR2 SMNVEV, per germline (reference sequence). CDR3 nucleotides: TGTGCCAGCAAAATAGGACTAGCGGGATACAATGAGCAGTTCTTC. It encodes CASKIGLAGYNEQFF.

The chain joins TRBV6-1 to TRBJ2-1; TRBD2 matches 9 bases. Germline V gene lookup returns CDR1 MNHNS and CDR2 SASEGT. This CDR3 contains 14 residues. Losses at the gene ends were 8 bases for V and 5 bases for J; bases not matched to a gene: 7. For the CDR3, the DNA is TGTGCCAGCTGTTGGGCTAGCGGGGACAATGAGCAGTTCTTC. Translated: CASCWASGDNEQFF.

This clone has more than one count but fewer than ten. The chain's CDR3 is CASSLDRVGEQYF. DNA for the CDR3: TGTGCCAGCTCACTGGACAGGGTTGGCGAGCAGTACTTC. The chain uses TRBV18 and TRBJ2-7; 8 bases agree with TRBD1. The V gene's germline CDR1 is KGHSH and CDR2 LQKENI. V was pared by 4 bases and J by 6 bases, with 5 bases of the junction left unmatched. The CDR3 has 13 residues. Supplemented by reference TRBV18 and TRBJ2-7, the full variable domain reads NAGVMQNPRHLVRRRGQEARLRCSPMKGHSHVYWYRQLPEEGLKFMVYLQKENIIDESGMPKERFSAEFPKEGPSILRIQQVVRGDSAAYFCASSLDRVGEQYFGPGTRLTVT.

CDR3 coding DNA: TGTGCCAGCAGCGCCGGGACAGGGTTCTCCGAGCAGTACTTC. Translated, it gives CASSAGTGFSEQYF. The chain carries TRBV2 and TRBJ2-7; 9 positions match TRBD1. V was pared by 6 bases and J by 6 bases, with 9 bases of the junction left unmatched. In germline, CDR1 is SNHLY, CDR2 FYNNEI. The CDR3 covers 14 residues.

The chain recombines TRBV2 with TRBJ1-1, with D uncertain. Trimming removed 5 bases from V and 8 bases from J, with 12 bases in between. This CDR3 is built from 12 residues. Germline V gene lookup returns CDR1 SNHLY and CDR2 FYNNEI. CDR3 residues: CASSPPLAEAFF. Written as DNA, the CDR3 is TGTGCCAGCAGTCCTCCCCTGGCCGAAGCTTTCTTT. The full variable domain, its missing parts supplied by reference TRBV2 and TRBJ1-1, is EPEVTQTPSHQVTQMGQEVILRCVPISNHLYFYWYRQILGQKVEFLVSFYNNEISEKSEIFDDQFSVERPDGSNFTLKIRSTKLEDSAMYFCASSPPLAEAFFGQGTRLTVV.

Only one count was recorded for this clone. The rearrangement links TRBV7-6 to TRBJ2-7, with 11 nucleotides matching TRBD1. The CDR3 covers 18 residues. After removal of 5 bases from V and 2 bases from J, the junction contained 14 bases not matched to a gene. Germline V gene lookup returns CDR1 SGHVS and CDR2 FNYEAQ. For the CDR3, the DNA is TGTGCCAGCAGCCCTTACCCCGCCGGGACAGGGGGTGCCTACGAGCAGTACTTC. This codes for CASSPYPAGTGGAYEQYF. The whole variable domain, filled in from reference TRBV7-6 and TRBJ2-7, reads GAGVSQSPRYKVTKRGQDVALRCDPISGHVSLYWYRQALGQGPEFLTYFNYEAQQDKSGLPNDRFSAERPEGSISTLTIQRTEQRDSAMYRCASSPYPAGTGGAYEQYFGPGTRLTVT.

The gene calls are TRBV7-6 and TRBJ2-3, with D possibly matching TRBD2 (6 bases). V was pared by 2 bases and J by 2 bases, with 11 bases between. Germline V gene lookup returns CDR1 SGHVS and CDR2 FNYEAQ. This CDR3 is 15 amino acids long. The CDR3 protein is CASSLWGESTDTQYF. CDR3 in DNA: TGTGCCAGCAGCTTATGGGGGGAGTCCACAGATACGCAGTATTTT.

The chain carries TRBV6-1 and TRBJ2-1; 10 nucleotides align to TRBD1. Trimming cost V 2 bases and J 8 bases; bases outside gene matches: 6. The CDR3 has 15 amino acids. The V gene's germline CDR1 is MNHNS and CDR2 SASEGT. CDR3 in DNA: TGTGCCAGCAGTGAATTAGGGACAGGGGCTCATGAGCAGTTCTTC. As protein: CASSELGTGAHEQFF.

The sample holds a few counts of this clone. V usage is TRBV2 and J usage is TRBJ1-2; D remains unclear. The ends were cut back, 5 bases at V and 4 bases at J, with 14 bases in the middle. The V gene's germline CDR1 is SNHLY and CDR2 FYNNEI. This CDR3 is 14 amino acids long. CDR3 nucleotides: TGTGCCAGCAGTATCCACCCCGCGAGCTATGGCTACACCTTC. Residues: CASSIHPASYGYTF.

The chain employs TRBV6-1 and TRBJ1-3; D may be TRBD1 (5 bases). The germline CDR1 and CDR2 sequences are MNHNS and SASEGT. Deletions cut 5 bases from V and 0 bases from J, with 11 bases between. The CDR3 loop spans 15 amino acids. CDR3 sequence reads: CASSPSDSSGNTIYF. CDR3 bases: TGTGCCAGCAGTCCAAGCGACAGCTCTGGAAACACCATATATTTT.

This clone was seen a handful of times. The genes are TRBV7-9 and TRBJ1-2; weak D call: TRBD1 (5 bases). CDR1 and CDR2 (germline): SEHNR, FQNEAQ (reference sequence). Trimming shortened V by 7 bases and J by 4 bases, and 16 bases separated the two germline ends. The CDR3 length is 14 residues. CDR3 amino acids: CASTKPPGLYGYTF. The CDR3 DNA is TGTGCCAGCACCAAACCTCCGGGACTCTATGGCTACACCTTC.